A single sample is the source of the 27 T cell receptor beta chains below, sequenced in a study of cytomegalovirus exposure and HLA in healthy donors. The PCR was carried out with 60 Vbeta primers and 13 Jbeta primers. Repertoires were generated with immunoSEQ multiplex PCR, while TCRdb's copy carries only in-frame clones and drops some. The sample yields roughly 100,000 clones, around three fifths seen once. Sequenced material: PBMCs. These receptors were taken from a woman aged 45-60 years in good health and CMV-seropositive.

This chain uses TRBV6-6 with TRBJ2-7; tentatively, D is TRBD1 (5 bases). CDR1 is MNHNY, CDR2 SVGAGI, per germline (reference sequence). V lost 5 bases, J lost 6 bases, and 8 bases lay in between. This CDR3 spans 11 amino acids. CDR3 loop: CASSRQTEQYF. The CDR3, as DNA: TGTGCCAGCAGTAGACAGACCGAGCAGTACTTC.

The chain is built from TRBV2 and TRBJ1-2; TRBD1 might be the D (5 bases). V lost 8 bases to trimming and J lost 4 bases, with 11 bases between them. Per germline, CDR1 SNHLY and CDR2 FYNNEI. The CDR3 has 12 residues. CDR3 bases: TGTGCCAGCGGCGGGGGGGTCTATGGCTACACCTTC. It encodes CASGGGVYGYTF.

Only one count was recorded for this clone. The chain links TRBV7-2 to TRBJ2-3; 10 bases agree with TRBD2. This CDR3 has 15 residues. The V gene end was trimmed by 1 base and the J gene end by 4 bases; junction bases not matched to a gene: 2. Germline CDR1 reads SGHTA; CDR2 reads FQGNSA. CDR3 in DNA: TGTGCCAGCAGCTTAGAGCTAGCGGGGGCAGATACGCAGTATTTT. The encoded protein is CASSLELAGADTQYF.

V is TRBV19 and J is TRBJ2-3; 7 bases map to TRBD2. With 9 bases clipped from V and 5 bases from J, the junction kept 14 bases outside the gene matches. Looked up from germline, CDR1 is LNHDA and CDR2 is SQIVND (reference sequence). The CDR3 contains 15 residues. DNA of the CDR3: TGTGCCAGCCACCGTGGAGCGGGGATCGTAGATACGCAGTATTTT. It codes for CASHRGAGIVDTQYF.

The chain joins TRBV2 to TRBJ1-1; TRBD1 is a possible D gene (6 bases). The CDR3 is made up of 13 amino acids. V dropped 7 bases and J dropped 0 bases, with 9 bases sitting between them. Germline V gives CDR1 SNHLY, CDR2 FYNNEI. CDR3 protein: CASTTGVNTEAFF. CDR3 bases: TGTGCCAGCACGACAGGTGTGAACACTGAAGCTTTCTTT.

CDR3 loop: CASSEVLTGAGNTIYF. The CDR3 DNA reads as TGTGCCAGCAGTGAAGTCTTGACAGGGGCTGGAAACACCATATATTTT. The gene calls are TRBV6-1 and TRBJ1-3; 8 bases are a match to TRBD1. Germline V CDR1 and CDR2: MNHNS, SASEGT. The ends lost 1 base at V and 2 bases at J; junction bases unmatched: 4. The CDR3 extends over 16 amino acids.

The CDR3: CASSDWEGGYTF. In DNA form, the CDR3 reads TGTGCCAGCAGTGATTGGGAGGGCGGCTACACCTTC. The chain employs TRBV2 and TRBJ1-2; D not resolved. Germline V gene sequence: CDR1 SNHLY, CDR2 FYNNEI. The CDR3 consists of 12 residues. Trimming left V 3 bases short and J 8 bases short, with 10 bases between.

V is TRBV7-3 and J is TRBJ2-5; D is perhaps TRBD1 (7 bases). Trimming left V 0 bases short and J 4 bases short, with 12 bases between. This CDR3 spans 15 amino acids. CDR1 is SGHTA and CDR2 is FQGTGA in the germline V gene. The CDR3 coding sequence is TGTGCCAGCAGCTTAACCTCAGGGGGGCTAGAGACCCAGTACTTC. Its protein is CASSLTSGGLETQYF.

This clone was seen just once. The chain uses TRBV11-2 and TRBJ2-1; 12 nucleotides align to TRBD2. The CDR3 is made up of 15 amino acids. Germline lookup yields CDR1 SGHAT and CDR2 FQNNGV. The ends lost 5 bases at V and 8 bases at J; junction bases unmatched: 7. The CDR3 sequence is CASSRSSGGADEQFF. CDR3 DNA sequence: TGTGCCAGCAGCCGTTCTAGCGGGGGGGCCGATGAGCAGTTCTTC.

The gene calls are TRBV7-2 and TRBJ1-2; TRBD1 is a possible D gene (5 bases). V lost 5 bases and J lost 7, with 14 bases in between. The germline CDR1 and CDR2 sequences are SGHTA and FQGNSA. The CDR3 is made up of 13 amino acids. The DNA for the CDR3 is TGTGCCAGCAGCCCCGGGGGAGTCCCTGGCTACACCTTC. Protein sequence: CASSPGGVPGYTF.

The chain employs TRBV11-2 and TRBJ2-5, with 8 bases fitting TRBD1. The J call is doubtful: the DNA matches TRBJ2-7 better. Germline CDR1 reads SGHAT; CDR2 reads FQNNGV. The CDR3 runs to 16 residues. The DNA of the CDR3 is TGTGCCAGCAGCTCGTCGACAGGGGACGTTTCCTACGAGCAGTACTTC. Translating gives CASSSSTGDVSYEQYF.

The chain joins TRBV29-1 to TRBJ2-1, with TRBD2 matching 12 bases. V lost 4 bases to trimming and J lost 0 bases; unmatched junction nucleotides: 4. The CDR3 sequence is 16 residues long. Germline V gene data show CDR1 as SQVTM and CDR2 as ANQGSEA. CDR3 sequence reads: CSVGLAGALSYNEQFF. The CDR3 DNA is TGCAGCGTTGGACTAGCGGGGGCCCTCTCCTACAATGAGCAGTTCTTC.

This chain joins TRBV6-6 and TRBJ2-1; possible D gene TRBD2, 5 bases. The CDR3 contains 14 residues. The germline V gene encodes CDR1 MNHNY and CDR2 SVGAGI (reference sequence). Trimming cost V 0 bases and J 5 bases, with 8 bases left between them. The CDR3 spells CASSYSGSNNEQFF. The DNA of the CDR3 is TGTGCCAGCAGTTACTCGGGGAGTAACAATGAGCAGTTCTTC.

The V gene is TRBV27, the J gene TRBJ1-5, with 9 positions matching TRBD1. J lost 9 bases, V lost 4 bases, and 13 bases had no gene match. This CDR3 is 16 amino acids long. Germline loops: CDR1 MNHEY, CDR2 SMNVEV (reference sequence). The CDR3 loop is CASSSTGTGLFWPQHF. The DNA for the CDR3 is TGTGCCAGCAGTTCTACCGGGACAGGGCTCTTTTGGCCCCAGCATTTT.

This clone has only a few counts. The chain combines TRBV28 with TRBJ2-5, with 12 bases fitting TRBD1. The CDR3 contains 18 residues. Germline-derived CDR1 and CDR2 are MDHEN and SYDVKM. V was pared by 5 bases and J by 2 bases, with 12 bases of the junction left unmatched. The CDR3 loop reads CASSRDRGPRRGQETQYF. CDR3 nucleotides: TGTGCCAGCAGTCGGGACAGGGGGCCGCGGCGGGGGCAAGAGACCCAGTACTTC.

This clone was counted once. This chain connects TRBV5-8 to TRBJ2-1, with 12 bases fitting TRBD2. The length of the CDR3 is 16 residues. Trimming at V came to 4 bases and at J to 5 bases, leaving 7 bases not matched to a gene. The germline V gene has CDR1 SGHTS and CDR2 YDEGEE. CDR3 in DNA: TGTGCCAGCAGCCGCCGGACTAGCGGGGTACACAATGAGCAGTTCTTC. Translation gives CASSRRTSGVHNEQFF.

A few counts support this clone. This chain links TRBV19 with TRBJ2-5, with D tentatively TRBD2 (6 bases). V was clipped by 5 bases and J by 2 bases, with 9 bases between them. This CDR3 has 13 residues. Germline V gene data show CDR1 as LNHDA and CDR2 as SQIVND (reference sequence). The CDR3 loop is CASSSSVQETQYF. CDR3 nucleotides: TGTGCCAGTAGTTCTAGCGTACAAGAGACCCAGTACTTC.

The chain employs TRBV7-2 and TRBJ2-7; 12 positions match TRBD2. V shed 3 bases and J 7 bases; nucleotides not matched to a gene: 7. CDR3 length equals 15 residues. Germline CDR1 is SGHTA and CDR2 is FQGNSA. The CDR3 sequence is CASSFTSGGPGEQYF. The CDR3 nucleotides read TGTGCCAGCAGCTTTACTAGCGGGGGGCCTGGGGAGCAGTACTTC.

The CDR3 loop reads CASSPGDRGYSPLHF. The CDR3 DNA sequence: TGTGCCAGCTCACCTGGAGACAGGGGGTATTCACCCCTCCACTTT. The chain has TRBV18 and TRBJ1-6; 9 bases fit TRBD1. Losses at the gene ends were 3 bases for V and 8 bases for J; bases not matched to a gene: 5. This CDR3 comprises 15 residues. CDR1 is KGHSH, CDR2 LQKENI, per germline.

The chain links TRBV27 to TRBJ2-7, with TRBD1 identical over 8 bases. The trim removed 6 bases at V and 4 bases at J, leaving 8 bases unmatched. Per germline, CDR1 MNHEY and CDR2 SMNVEV (reference sequence). The CDR3 has 14 amino acids. For the CDR3, the DNA is TGTGCCAGCAGCTCGGACAGGGCGGGGTACGAGCAGTACTTC. This translates into CASSSDRAGYEQYF.

This clone has more than one count but fewer than ten. V gene TRBV5-1 combines with J gene TRBJ1-1; D gene ambiguous. This CDR3 has 14 amino acids. Germline loops: CDR1 SGHRS, CDR2 YFSETQ. The V and J ends lost 0 bases and 0 bases respectively, with 6 bases between them. This CDR3 is CASSLATVNTEAFF. CDR3 in DNA: TGCGCCAGCAGCTTGGCCACAGTGAACACTGAAGCTTTCTTT.

V is TRBV7-2 and J is TRBJ2-7; 12 nucleotides agree with TRBD2. The germline CDR1 and CDR2 sequences are SGHTA and FQGNSA. Trimming took 3 bases from V and 3 from J; bases not matched to a gene: 12. CDR3 length equals 18 residues. CDR3: CASSFSGTSGLTYYEQYF. The CDR3 DNA is TGTGCCAGCAGCTTTTCCGGGACTAGCGGGCTCACCTACTACGAGCAGTACTTC.

The chain joins TRBV7-6 to TRBJ1-5, with TRBD1 matching 7 bases. Germline V gives CDR1 SGHVS, CDR2 FNYEAQ. This CDR3 region has 14 residues. The trim removed 2 bases at V and 5 bases at J, leaving 3 bases unmatched. CDR3 DNA: TGTGCCAGCAGCTTATTCAGGGGGGATCAGCCCCAGCATTTT. It specifies CASSLFRGDQPQHF.

The gene calls are TRBV5-1 and TRBJ2-3; possible D gene TRBD1, 6 bases. The CDR3 is 15 residues long. V was pared by 4 bases and J by 2 bases, with 14 bases between. Germline V lookup: CDR1 SGHRS, CDR2 YFSETQ. The CDR3 is CASSQGTQDTDTQYF. CDR3 nucleotide sequence: TGCGCCAGCAGCCAGGGGACACAAGACACAGATACGCAGTATTTT.

This chain links TRBV6-5 with TRBJ2-1; D not resolved. Germline values: CDR1 MNHEY, CDR2 SVGAGI. The CDR3 runs to 13 residues. The V end lost 0 bases, the J end lost 7 bases, and 7 bases lay between the germline ends. This CDR3 reads CASSYSIRNEQFF. CDR3 coding DNA: TGTGCCAGCAGTTACTCGATTCGGAATGAGCAGTTCTTC.

The chain combines TRBV29-1 with TRBJ2-7; D perhaps matches TRBD1 (5 bases). This CDR3 spans 13 amino acids. Trimming stripped 3 bases from V and 4 bases from J, with 13 bases between. Looked up from germline, CDR1 is SQVTM and CDR2 is ANQGSEA. CDR3 in DNA: TGCAGCGTTGAGGACACAAATTCTTACGAGCAGTACTTC. This encodes CSVEDTNSYEQYF.

This chain joins TRBV28 and TRBJ2-7; 8 bases agree with TRBD1. The germline CDR1 and CDR2 sequences are MDHEN and SYDVKM. The CDR3 contains 19 residues. J lost 3 bases, V lost 4 bases, and 20 bases had no gene match. The CDR3 DNA follows: TGTGCCAGCAGTTCATCTTCGCCCGGGACAGGTTTCCCCCTCTACGAGCAGTACTTC. Translation gives CASSSSSPGTGFPLYEQYF.